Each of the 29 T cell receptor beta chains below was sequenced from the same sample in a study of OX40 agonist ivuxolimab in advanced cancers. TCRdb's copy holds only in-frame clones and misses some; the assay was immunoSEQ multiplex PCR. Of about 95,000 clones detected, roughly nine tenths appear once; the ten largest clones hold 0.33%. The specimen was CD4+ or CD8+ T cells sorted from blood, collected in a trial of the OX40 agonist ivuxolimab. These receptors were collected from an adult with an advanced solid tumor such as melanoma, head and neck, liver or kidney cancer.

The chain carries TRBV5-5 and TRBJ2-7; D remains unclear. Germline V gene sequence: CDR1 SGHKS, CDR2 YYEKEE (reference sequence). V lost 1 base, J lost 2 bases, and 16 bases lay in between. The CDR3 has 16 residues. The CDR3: CASSLSGVGITYEQYF. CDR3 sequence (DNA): TGTGCCAGCAGCTTGTCCGGTGTGGGAATTACCTACGAGCAGTACTTC.

CDR3 region: CASSLTGGSSSYNEQFF. CDR3 nucleotide sequence: TGTGCCAGCAGCTTAACGGGTGGCTCGAGCTCCTACAATGAGCAGTTCTTC. This sequence joins TRBV7-3 and TRBJ2-1, with D unresolved. This CDR3 region has 17 residues. V gave up 0 bases and J gave up 0 bases, with 12 bases separating them. Germline lookup yields CDR1 SGHTA and CDR2 FQGTGA. Complete variable domain (other parts from reference TRBV7-3 and TRBJ2-1): GAGVSQTPSNKVTEKGKYVELRCDPISGHTALYWYRQSLGQGPEFLIYFQGTGAADDSGLPNDRFFAVRPEGSVSTLKIQRTERGDSAVYLCASSLTGGSSSYNEQFFGPGTRLTVL.

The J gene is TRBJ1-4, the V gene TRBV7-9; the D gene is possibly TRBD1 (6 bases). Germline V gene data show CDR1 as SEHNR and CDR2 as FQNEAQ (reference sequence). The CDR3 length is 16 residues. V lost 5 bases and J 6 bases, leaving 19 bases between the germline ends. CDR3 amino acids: CASSPQGAAGDEKLFF. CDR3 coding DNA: TGTGCCAGCAGCCCACAGGGAGCCGCTGGTGATGAAAAACTGTTTTTT.

Here the CDR3 DNA reads TGTGCCAGCAGGGGGGGGACAGGGGAGGAGCAGTACTTC. It yields the protein CASRGGTGEEQYF. V gene TRBV28 combines with J gene TRBJ2-7; 10 bases align to TRBD1. The CDR3 covers 13 residues. V was clipped by 6 bases and J by 7 bases; unmatched bases: 6. CDR1 MDHEN and CDR2 SYDVKM come from the germline V gene.

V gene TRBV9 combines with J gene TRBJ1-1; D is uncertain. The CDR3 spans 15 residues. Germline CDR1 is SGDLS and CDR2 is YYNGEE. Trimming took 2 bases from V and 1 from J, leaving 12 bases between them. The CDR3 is CASSVVNGKNTEAFF. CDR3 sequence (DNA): TGTGCCAGCAGCGTGGTTAACGGAAAGAACACTGAAGCTTTCTTT.

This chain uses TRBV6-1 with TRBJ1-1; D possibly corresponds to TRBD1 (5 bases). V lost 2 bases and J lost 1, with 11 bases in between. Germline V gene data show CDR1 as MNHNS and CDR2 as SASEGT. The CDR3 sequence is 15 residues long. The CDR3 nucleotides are TGTGCCAGCAGTGAATATAAGGGGCGGAACACTGAAGCTTTCTTT. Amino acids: CASSEYKGRNTEAFF.

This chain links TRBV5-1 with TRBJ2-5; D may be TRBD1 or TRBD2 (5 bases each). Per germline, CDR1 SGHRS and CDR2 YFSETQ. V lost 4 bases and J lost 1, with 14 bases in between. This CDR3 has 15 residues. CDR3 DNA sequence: TGCGCCAGCAGCCAACTGGGGGAGAGCCAAGAGACCCAGTACTTC. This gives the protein CASSQLGESQETQYF.

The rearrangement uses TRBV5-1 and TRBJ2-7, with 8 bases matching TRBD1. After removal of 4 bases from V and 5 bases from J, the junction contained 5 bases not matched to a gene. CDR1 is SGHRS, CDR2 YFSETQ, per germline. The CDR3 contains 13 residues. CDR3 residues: CASSRQDRDEQYF. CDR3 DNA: TGCGCCAGCAGCCGTCAGGACAGGGACGAGCAGTACTTC.

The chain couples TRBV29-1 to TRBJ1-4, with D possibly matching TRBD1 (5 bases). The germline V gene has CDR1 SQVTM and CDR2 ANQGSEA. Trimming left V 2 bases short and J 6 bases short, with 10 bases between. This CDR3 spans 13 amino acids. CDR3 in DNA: TGCAGCGTTGAACGGGACGGGGATGAAAAACTGTTTTTT. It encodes CSVERDGDEKLFF. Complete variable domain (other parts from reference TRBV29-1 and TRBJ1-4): SAVISQKPSRDICQRGTSLTIQCQVDSQVTMMFWYRQQPGQSLTLIATANQGSEATYESGFVIDKFPISRPNLTFSTLTVSNMSPEDSSIYLCSVERDGDEKLFFGSGTQLSVL.

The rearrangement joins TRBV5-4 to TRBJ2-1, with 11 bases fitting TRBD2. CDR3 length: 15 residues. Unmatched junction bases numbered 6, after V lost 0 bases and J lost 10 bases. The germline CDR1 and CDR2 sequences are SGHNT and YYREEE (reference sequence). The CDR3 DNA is TGTGCCAGCAGCTTGGGGCTAGCGGGGGGACGGGAGCAGTTCTTC. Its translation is CASSLGLAGGREQFF. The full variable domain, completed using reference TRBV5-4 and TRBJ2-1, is ETGVTQSPTHLIKTRGQQVTLRCSSQSGHNTVSWYQQALGQGPQFIFQYYREEENGRGNFPPRFSGLQFPNYSSELNVNALELDDSALYLCASSLGLAGGREQFFGPGTRLTVL.

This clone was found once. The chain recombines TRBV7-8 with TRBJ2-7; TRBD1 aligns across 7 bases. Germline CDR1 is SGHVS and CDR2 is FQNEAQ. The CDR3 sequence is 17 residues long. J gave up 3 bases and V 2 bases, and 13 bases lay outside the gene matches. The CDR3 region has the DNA TGTGCCAGCAGCTTAATGGGTCAATCGACAGGGCTCTACGAGCAGTACTTC. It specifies CASSLMGQSTGLYEQYF.

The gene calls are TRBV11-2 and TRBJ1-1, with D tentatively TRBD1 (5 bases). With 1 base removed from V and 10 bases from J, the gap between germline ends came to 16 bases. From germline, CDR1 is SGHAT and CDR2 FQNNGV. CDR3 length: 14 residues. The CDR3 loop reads CASSLGVGGGIAFF. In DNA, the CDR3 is TGTGCCAGCAGCTTAGGGGTTGGGGGTGGGATAGCTTTCTTT.

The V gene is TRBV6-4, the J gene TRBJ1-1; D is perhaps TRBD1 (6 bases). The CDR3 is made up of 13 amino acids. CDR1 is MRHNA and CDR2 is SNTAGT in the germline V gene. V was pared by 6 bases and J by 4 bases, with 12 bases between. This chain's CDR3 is CASREGGSTEAFF. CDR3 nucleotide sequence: TGTGCCAGCAGGGAGGGGGGGAGCACTGAAGCTTTCTTT.

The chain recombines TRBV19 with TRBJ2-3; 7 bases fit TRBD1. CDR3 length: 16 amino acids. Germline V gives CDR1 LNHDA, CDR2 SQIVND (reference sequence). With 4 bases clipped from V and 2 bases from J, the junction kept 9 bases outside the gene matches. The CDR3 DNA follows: TGTGCCAGTAGTAACGCGCGGACAGGTTTCACAGATACGCAGTATTTT. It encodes CASSNARTGFTDTQYF. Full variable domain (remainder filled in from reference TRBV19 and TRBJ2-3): DGGITQSPKYLFRKEGQNVTLSCEQNLNHDAMYWYRQDPGQGLRLIYYSQIVNDFQKGDIAEGYSVSREKKESFPLTVTSAQKNPTAFYLCASSNARTGFTDTQYFGPGTRLTVL.

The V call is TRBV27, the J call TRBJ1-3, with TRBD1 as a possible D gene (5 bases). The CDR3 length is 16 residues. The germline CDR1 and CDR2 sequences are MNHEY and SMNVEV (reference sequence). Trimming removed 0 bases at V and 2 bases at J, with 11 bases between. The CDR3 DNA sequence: TGTGCCAGCAGTTTATCGTGGGGCAGGGCTGGAAACACCATATATTTT. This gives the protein CASSLSWGRAGNTIYF.

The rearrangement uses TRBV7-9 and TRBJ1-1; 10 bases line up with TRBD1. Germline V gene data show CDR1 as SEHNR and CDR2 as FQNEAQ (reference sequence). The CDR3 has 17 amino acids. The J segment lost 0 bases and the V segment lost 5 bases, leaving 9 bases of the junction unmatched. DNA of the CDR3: TGTGCCAGCAGCGTCCGACAGGGGGCCACCTTGAACACTGAAGCTTTCTTT. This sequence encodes CASSVRQGATLNTEAFF.

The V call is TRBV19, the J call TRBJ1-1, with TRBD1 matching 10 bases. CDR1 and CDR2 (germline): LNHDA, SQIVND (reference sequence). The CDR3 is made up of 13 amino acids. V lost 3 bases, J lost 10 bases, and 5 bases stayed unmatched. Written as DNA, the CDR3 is TGTGCCAGTAGTATTCTTGACAGGGGGCGAGCTTTCTTT. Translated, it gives CASSILDRGRAFF.

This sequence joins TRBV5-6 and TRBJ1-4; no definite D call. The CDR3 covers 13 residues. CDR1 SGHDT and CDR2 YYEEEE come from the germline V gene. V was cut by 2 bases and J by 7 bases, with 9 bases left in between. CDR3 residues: CASSFGEIEKLFF. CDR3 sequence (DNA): TGTGCCAGCAGCTTCGGGGAGATTGAAAAACTGTTTTTT.

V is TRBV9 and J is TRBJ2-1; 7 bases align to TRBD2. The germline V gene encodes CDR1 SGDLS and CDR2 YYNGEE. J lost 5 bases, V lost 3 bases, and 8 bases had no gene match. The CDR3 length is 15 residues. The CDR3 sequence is CASSAGEGGHNEQFF. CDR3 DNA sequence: TGTGCCAGCAGCGCCGGGGAGGGAGGCCACAATGAGCAGTTCTTC.

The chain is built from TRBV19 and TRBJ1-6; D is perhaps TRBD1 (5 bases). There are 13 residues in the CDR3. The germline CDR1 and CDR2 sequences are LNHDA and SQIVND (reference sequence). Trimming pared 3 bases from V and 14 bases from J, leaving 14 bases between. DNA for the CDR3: TGTGCCAGTAGTATGGGGGAGGGTTTAACCCTCCACTTT. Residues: CASSMGEGLTLHF.

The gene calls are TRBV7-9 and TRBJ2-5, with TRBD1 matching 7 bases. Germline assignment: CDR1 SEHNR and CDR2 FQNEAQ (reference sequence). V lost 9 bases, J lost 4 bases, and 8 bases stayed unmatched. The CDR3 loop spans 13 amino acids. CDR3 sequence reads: CASLTGTLETQYF. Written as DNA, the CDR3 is TGTGCCAGTTTGACAGGGACCCTAGAGACCCAGTACTTC.

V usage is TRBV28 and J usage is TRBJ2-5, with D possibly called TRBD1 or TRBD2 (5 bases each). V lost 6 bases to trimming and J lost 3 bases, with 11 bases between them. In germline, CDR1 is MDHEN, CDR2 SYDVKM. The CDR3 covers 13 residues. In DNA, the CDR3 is TGTGCCAGCAGGTTTCAGGGAGAAGAGACCCAGTACTTC. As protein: CASRFQGEETQYF.

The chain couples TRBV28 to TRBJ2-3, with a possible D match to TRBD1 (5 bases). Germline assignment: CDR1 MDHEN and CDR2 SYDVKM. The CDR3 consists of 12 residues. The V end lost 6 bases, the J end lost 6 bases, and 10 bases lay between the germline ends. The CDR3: CASRGLLDTQYF. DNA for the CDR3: TGTGCCAGCAGGGGGCTTTTGGATACGCAGTATTTT.

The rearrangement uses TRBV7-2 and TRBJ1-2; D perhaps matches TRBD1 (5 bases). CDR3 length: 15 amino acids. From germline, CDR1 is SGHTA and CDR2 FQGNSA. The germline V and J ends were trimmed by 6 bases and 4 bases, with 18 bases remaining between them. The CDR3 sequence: CASSTTGALSYGYTF. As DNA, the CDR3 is TGTGCCAGCAGTACTACCGGGGCGCTTAGCTATGGCTACACCTTC.

CDR3 in DNA: TGTGCCAGTAGTCAAGGGGGGCTAGAGACCCAGTACTTC. Protein: CASSQGGLETQYF. The chain is built from TRBV19 and TRBJ2-5, with D possibly called TRBD1 or TRBD2 (6 bases each). Trimming cost V 5 bases and J 4 bases, with 11 bases left between them. The CDR3 length is 13 residues. CDR1 LNHDA and CDR2 SQIVND come from the germline V gene (reference sequence).

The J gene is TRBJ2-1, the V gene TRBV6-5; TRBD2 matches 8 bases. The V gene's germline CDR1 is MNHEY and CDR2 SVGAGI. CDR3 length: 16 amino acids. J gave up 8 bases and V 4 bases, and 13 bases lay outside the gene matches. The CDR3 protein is CASSSPGLGDSHEQFF. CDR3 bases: TGTGCCAGCAGTTCCCCGGGACTAGGGGACTCCCATGAGCAGTTCTTC.

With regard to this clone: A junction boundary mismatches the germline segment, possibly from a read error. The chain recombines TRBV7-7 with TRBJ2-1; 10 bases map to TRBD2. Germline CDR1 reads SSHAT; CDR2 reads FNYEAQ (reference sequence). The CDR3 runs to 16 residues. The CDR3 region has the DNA TGTGCTAGCAGCCCCACCTCTAGCGGGAGAACTTCTGAGCAGTTCTTC. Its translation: CASSPTSSGRTSEQFF.

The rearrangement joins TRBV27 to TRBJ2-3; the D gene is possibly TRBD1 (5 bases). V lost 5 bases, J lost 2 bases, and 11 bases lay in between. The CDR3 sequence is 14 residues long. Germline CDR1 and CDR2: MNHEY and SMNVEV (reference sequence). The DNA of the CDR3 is TGTGCCAGCAGTATAGACAGAATCACAGATACGCAGTATTTT. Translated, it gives CASSIDRITDTQYF.

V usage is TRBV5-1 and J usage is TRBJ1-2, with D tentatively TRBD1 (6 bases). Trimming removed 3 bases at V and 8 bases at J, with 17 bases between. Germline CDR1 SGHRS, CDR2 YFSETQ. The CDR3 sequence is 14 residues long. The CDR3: CASSSRQAGEGYTF. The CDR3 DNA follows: TGCGCCAGCAGCTCTCGACAGGCAGGAGAGGGCTACACCTTC.